These 14 T cell receptor beta chains were sequenced from one sample in a study of regulatory T cells in long-lasting Graves disease (dated by TCRdb to 2020 to 2023). The library relied on multiplex PCR. Sequencing was carried out with an Illumina HiSeq 4000. CDR3 regions were amplified by Arm-PCR with iRepertoire HTBI primers to construct TCR beta libraries. TCRdb redid the processing of the public reads, applying fastp at Q25 and MiXCR, and retained in-frame beta chains. Every distinct CDR3 protein forms one entry, paired with its most common genes and DNA. The sample profile shows some 330,000 distinct CDR3 sequences; approximately 25% of them were found once. Jointly, the top ten make up around 30% of the sample. Per the publication, the time point label means: persistent/refractory GD, antithyroid drugs over 5 years with positive TRAb. For both TCR sequencing and RNA sequencing, RNA was extracted from PBMCs in TRIzol.

Sequencing was performed on peripheral blood mononuclear cells (PBMCs), taken when the disease was refractory, from a patient treated with antithyroid drugs. The receptors stem from a woman between 40 and 55 years old with Graves disease. Donor details come from another sample of the same person, matched by shared clones.

The chain carries TRBV5-1 and TRBJ2-2; TRBD1 agrees at 7 bases. CDR1 is SGHRS and CDR2 is YFSETQ in the germline V gene. CDR3 size: 14 residues. V dropped 2 bases and J dropped 4; count of bases not matched to a gene: 2. CDR3 in DNA: TGCGCCAGCAGCTTACAGGGGCCCACCGGGGAGCTGTTTTTT. Protein product: CASSLQGPTGELFF.

The table lists this clonotype with many counts. The rearrangement uses TRBV13 and TRBJ1-1, with unresolved D. The CDR3 extends over 10 amino acids. Germline-derived CDR1 and CDR2 are PRHDT and FYEKMQ (reference sequence). The V end lost 5 bases, the J end lost 7 bases, and 5 bases lay between the germline ends. CDR3 bases: TGTGCCAGCAGCGTTTTTGAAGCTTTCTTT. Its translation: CASSVFEAFF.

This clonotype was observed a handful of times. The chain uses TRBV10-3 and TRBJ2-7; no reliable D call. CDR3 length: 13 amino acids. Germline CDR1 reads ENHRY; CDR2 reads SYGVKD. The V and J ends lost 0 bases and 4 bases respectively, with 7 bases between them. For the CDR3, the DNA is TGTGCCATCAGTGAGTCTATCAGGTACGAGCAGTACTTC. Translation gives CAISESIRYEQYF.

This clonotype came up a few times. The chain links TRBV29-1 to TRBJ2-5; TRBD2 aligns across 7 bases. CDR3 length: 14 residues. CDR1 and CDR2 from the germline V gene are SQVTM and ANQGSEA. V lost 4 bases and J lost 3; bases outside the gene matches: 8. The CDR3 is CSVVWLADKETQYF. Here the CDR3 DNA reads TGCAGCGTTGTATGGCTAGCGGATAAAGAGACCCAGTACTTC.

This clonotype came up a few times. The genes are TRBV6-4 and TRBJ1-2; D call uncertain. The V and J ends lost 0 bases and 1 base respectively, with 9 bases between them. CDR1 is MRHNA, CDR2 SNTAGT, per germline. The CDR3 extends over 15 amino acids. The CDR3 here is CASSDSGRGNYGYTF. DNA for the CDR3: TGTGCCAGCAGTGACTCCGGACGGGGTAACTATGGCTACACCTTC.

This clonotype was found a few times. V is TRBV6-5 and J is TRBJ2-7; D possibly uses TRBD1 or TRBD2 (6 bases each). V was clipped by 2 bases and J by 5 bases, with 13 bases between them. Germline V lookup: CDR1 MNHEY, CDR2 SVGAGI. This CDR3 has 14 residues. CDR3 nucleotide sequence: TGTGCCAGCAGTTACCTTGGGGGGCAAAACGAGCAGTACTTC. Protein: CASSYLGGQNEQYF.

In this sample, this clonotype turned up many times. The J gene is TRBJ1-5, the V gene TRBV28, with D perhaps matching TRBD1 (6 bases). Germline CDR1 MDHEN, CDR2 SYDVKM. Trimming took 4 bases from V and 0 from J, leaving 16 bases between them. CDR3 length equals 17 residues. The CDR3 spells CASSYYGTPYSNQPQHF. The CDR3, as DNA: TGTGCCAGCAGTTACTACGGGACACCGTATAGCAATCAGCCCCAGCATTTT.

A few counts support this clonotype. The chain carries TRBV14 and TRBJ2-2; no clear D. V was clipped by 5 bases and J by 2 bases, with 15 bases between them. There are 16 residues in the CDR3. Germline V gives CDR1 SGHDN, CDR2 FVKESK. The chain's CDR3 is CASSDWSFPNTGELFF. CDR3 coding DNA: TGTGCCAGCAGCGATTGGTCTTTCCCTAACACCGGGGAGCTGTTTTTT.

The rearrangement links TRBV20-1 to TRBJ2-3, with 7 bases aligning to TRBD2. J was trimmed by 2 bases and V by 6 bases; bases with no gene match: 5. The CDR3 runs to 13 residues. Germline-derived CDR1 and CDR2 are DFQATT and SNEGSKA (reference sequence). This chain's CDR3 is CSAALALTDTQYF. CDR3 nucleotides: TGCAGTGCCGCACTAGCGCTCACAGATACGCAGTATTTT.

The CDR3 loop is CASSYRGQRAYEQYF. As DNA, the CDR3 is TGTGCCAGCAGCTACCGTGGGCAGCGAGCTTACGAGCAGTACTTC. The chain joins TRBV11-2 to TRBJ2-7; no clear D gene. Trimming left V 4 bases short and J 4 bases short, with 17 bases between. CDR1 is SGHAT and CDR2 is FQNNGV in the germline V gene. The CDR3 length is 15 residues.

The chain combines TRBV11-2 with TRBJ2-3, with 11 positions matching TRBD1. With 5 bases clipped from V and 4 bases from J, the junction kept 8 bases outside the gene matches. The germline CDR1 and CDR2 sequences are SGHAT and FQNNGV. This CDR3 spans 16 amino acids. The CDR3 spells CASSKPRTGGADTQYF. The CDR3 region has the DNA TGTGCCAGCAGCAAACCCCGGACAGGGGGCGCAGATACGCAGTATTTT.

The chain combines TRBV7-9 with TRBJ2-2; no reliable D call. V was cut by 1 base and J by 6 bases, with 6 bases left in between. Germline CDR1 is SEHNR and CDR2 is FQNEAQ (reference sequence). The CDR3 is 13 residues long. The CDR3 nucleotides read TGTGCCAGCAGCTTAGTTTACGCCGGGGAGCTGTTTTTT. The encoded protein is CASSLVYAGELFF.

This clonotype has ten or more counts. The genes are TRBV28 and TRBJ1-5; D is ambiguous. This CDR3 has 16 amino acids. The germline CDR1 and CDR2 sequences are MDHEN and SYDVKM. V was cut by 6 bases and J by 12 bases, with 27 bases left in between. CDR3 sequence reads: CASSPPGPEARYYQHF. Here the CDR3 DNA reads TGTGCCAGCAGCCCCCCAGGCCCGGAGGCGAGATATTACCAGCATTTT. The full variable domain, with the rest looked up from reference TRBV28 and TRBJ1-5, is DVKVTQSSRYLVKRTGEKVFLECVQDMDHENMFWYRQDPGLGLRLIYFSYDVKMKEKGDIPEGYSVSREKKERFSLILESASTNQTSMYLCASSPPGPEARYYQHFGDGTRLSIL.

The chain recombines TRBV24-1 with TRBJ1-4; the D is unclear. The V and J ends lost 1 base and 5 bases respectively, with 13 bases between them. Germline CDR1 reads KGHDR; CDR2 reads SFDVKD. This CDR3 spans 16 amino acids. The CDR3 here is CATSDLIRTPNEKLFF. CDR3 nucleotide sequence: TGTGCCACCAGTGATTTAATCAGGACGCCCAATGAAAAACTGTTTTTT.